Each of the 4 T cell receptor beta chains below was sequenced from the same sample in a study of vaccination and CD4 T cells after COVID-19. Treatment in this sample: roughly 10-day PBMC culture with coronavirus spike peptide pools or control peptides (ViraFEST assay). What these receptors recognize is not known. Cultured CD4+ T-cell DNA underwent Oncomine TCR Beta short-read sequencing. TCRdb recomputed calls from the PCR reads with MiXCR, one row per CDR3 protein. The sample includes around 19,000 distinct CDR3 sequences, roughly 42% seen only once; the top ten take roughly 6.3%. The sample consisted of CD4+ T cells from blood, cultured in vitro, taken before SARS-CoV-2 vaccination. The receptors originated from a human donor who had recovered from COVID-19.

This clonotype has just a few counts. The chain carries TRBV12-3 or TRBV12-4 and TRBJ2-4; TRBD2 matches at 7 bases. J lost 11 bases, V lost 6 bases, and 7 bases had no gene match. CDR3 length equals 12 residues. CDR3 DNA: TGTGCCAGCAGCACGGGGGGTGGGGTTCAGTACTTC. It translates to CASSTGGGVQYF.

The chain employs TRBV11-2 and TRBJ1-1; TRBD1 might be the D (5 bases). Germline V gives CDR1 SGHAT, CDR2 FQNNGV. V was clipped by 1 base and J by 4 bases, with 13 bases between them. The CDR3 is made up of 15 amino acids. For the CDR3, the DNA is TGTGCCAGCAGCTTAGGGCGACGGGGGATCACTGAAGCTTTCTTT. This encodes CASSLGRRGITEAFF. The variable domain in full, with the rest retrieved from reference TRBV11-2 and TRBJ1-1, is EAGVAQSPRYKIIEKRQSVAFWCNPISGHATLYWYQQILGQGPKLLIQFQNNGVVDDSQLPKDRFSAERLKGVDSTLKIQPAKLEDSAVYLCASSLGRRGITEAFFGQGTRLTVV.

The chain links TRBV28 to TRBJ2-1; D may be TRBD1 (6 bases). This CDR3 contains 15 residues. V gave up 5 bases and J gave up 4 bases, with 15 bases separating them. Germline V gene sequence: CDR1 MDHEN, CDR2 SYDVKM. CDR3 residues: CASSTPGTLYNEQFF. CDR3 coding DNA: TGTGCCAGCAGTACTCCCGGGACACTTTACAATGAGCAGTTCTTC.

This clonotype was picked up a small number of times. V is TRBV20-1 and J is TRBJ1-3, with D unclear. V dropped 5 bases and J dropped 0 bases, with 8 bases sitting between them. This CDR3 is 13 amino acids long. Per the germline V gene, CDR1 is DFQATT and CDR2 is SNEGSKA (reference sequence). CDR3 amino acids: CSAVKSSGNTIYF. The CDR3 nucleotides are TGCAGTGCTGTCAAGAGCTCTGGAAACACCATATATTTT.